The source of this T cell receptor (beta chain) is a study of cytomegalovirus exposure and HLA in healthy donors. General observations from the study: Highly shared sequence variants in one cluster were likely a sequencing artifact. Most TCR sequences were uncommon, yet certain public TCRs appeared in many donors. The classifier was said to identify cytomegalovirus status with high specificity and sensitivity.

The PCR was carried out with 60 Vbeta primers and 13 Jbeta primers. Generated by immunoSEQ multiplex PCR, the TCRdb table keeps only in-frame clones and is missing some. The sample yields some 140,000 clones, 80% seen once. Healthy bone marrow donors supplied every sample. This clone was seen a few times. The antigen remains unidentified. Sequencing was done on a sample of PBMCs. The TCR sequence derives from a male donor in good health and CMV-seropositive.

CDR3 DNA: TGCAGCGTTGTAGCGGGAGGGTCCTACGAGCAGTACTTC. Protein sequence: CSVVAGGSYEQYF. The rearrangement joins TRBV29-1 to TRBJ2-7; TRBD2 aligns across 11 bases. The CDR3 is made up of 13 amino acids. V gave up 4 bases and J gave up 1 base; unmatched junction bases: 0. In germline, CDR1 is SQVTM, CDR2 ANQGSEA.